This T cell receptor (beta chain) was found in a study of blood T cell repertoires in COVID-19. As for the study in general: The origin of the acute and convalescent COVID-19 samples was the United States, Italy and Spain.

Authors' methods: Reference gene primers were amplified, and this amplification served to estimate nucleated cell counts. Sequencing used immunoSEQ multiplex PCR; TCRdb keeps in-frame clones, though not all of them. That table furnishes V, J and clone size, whereas the DNA furnished D and trimming. The table includes 130,000 or so clones, more than 65% detected once. This clone was observed a few times. The V gene's germline CDR1 is SNHLY and CDR2 FYNNEI. Unmatched junction bases numbered 12, after V lost 10 bases and J lost 4 bases. The CDR3 is 15 amino acids. V and J are TRBV2 and TRBJ2-2; 7 nucleotides match TRBD1. The TCR sequence derives from a human donor in a cohort sampled during active COVID-19. Sequencing was performed on peripheral blood. The CDR3 spells CATRSWDSRTGELFF. CDR3 nucleotides: TGTGCCACCCGGAGTTGGGACAGCCGCACCGGGGAGCTGTTTTTT.